The present T cell receptor (beta chain) was sequenced within a study of cytomegalovirus exposure and HLA in healthy donors. The PCR had 60 Vbeta and 13 Jbeta primers. The assay was immunoSEQ multiplex PCR, and TCRdb's table has in-frame clones only and misses some. The sample shows around 190,000 clones, 85% to 90% of them seen only once. The germline CDR1 and CDR2 sequences are GTSNPN and SVGIG (reference sequence). V was cut by 4 bases and J by 1 base, with 10 bases left in between. The CDR3 consists of 13 residues. Material for sequencing was PBMCs. The TCR originated in a woman under 30 in good health and CMV-seronegative. The chain links TRBV30 to TRBJ1-1; a weak D match, TRBD1 (5 bases). The CDR3 DNA reads TGTGCCTGGAAACAGGTTGGGAACACTGAAGCTTTCTTT. Encoded protein: CAWKQVGNTEAFF.